The 13 T cell receptor beta chains in this list originate from one sample, sequenced in a study of shared clonotypes between healthy human individuals (dated by TCRdb to about 2020). The library came from the immunoSEQ multiplex PCR assay. This is the immuneACCESS table as TCRdb keeps it, with only in-frame sequences that have V and J called. A part of the clones is gone; compared with another copy, unresolved V genes explain less than half, and the rest is unexplained. A total of 950,000 to 1,100,000 clones appear in this sample, approximately 78% of them only once. The leading ten clones occupy 0.55% to 0.7% of the sample. Sequenced sample: memory CD4+ T cells from PBMCs. The label giving this sample's cell subset or site can be read as: CD45RA-negative fraction. These receptors originate from a man between 18 and 35 years old in good health. Some clones in this sample may be carry-over from other donors' samples.

V usage is TRBV29-1 and J usage is TRBJ1-1; TRBD1 might be the D (6 bases). The CDR3 has 14 residues. Trimming took 4 bases from V and 0 from J, leaving 12 bases between them. Per germline, CDR1 SQVTM and CDR2 ANQGSEA. The CDR3 bases are TGCAGCGTTGCGGGACAAATAATGAACACTGAAGCTTTCTTT. This sequence encodes CSVAGQIMNTEAFF. Filled out from reference TRBV29-1 and TRBJ1-1, the complete variable domain reads SAVISQKPSRDICQRGTSLTIQCQVDSQVTMMFWYRQQPGQSLTLIATANQGSEATYESGFVIDKFPISRPNLTFSTLTVSNMSPEDSSIYLCSVAGQIMNTEAFFGQGTRLTVV.

This clone was counted a few times. The J gene is TRBJ1-1, the V gene TRBV7-8, with D possibly being TRBD1 (5 bases). The CDR3 sequence is 13 residues long. V was shortened by 5 bases and J by 1 base, with 8 bases between the two germline ends. The V gene's germline CDR1 is SGHVS and CDR2 FQNEAQ. CDR3 protein: CASSRDSNTEAFF. The DNA for the CDR3 is TGTGCCAGCAGCCGGGACTCGAACACTGAAGCTTTCTTT.

This chain uses TRBV4-3 with TRBJ2-6, with a tentative D call TRBD1 (5 bases). Between the trimmed V and J ends, which lost 4 bases and 0 bases, there was a span of 10 bases. The CDR3 totals 16 residues. Germline V gene sequence: CDR1 LGHNA, CDR2 YSLEER. The CDR3 sequence: CASSPMTVSGANVLTF. For the CDR3, the DNA is TGCGCCAGCAGCCCAATGACAGTCTCTGGGGCCAACGTCCTGACTTTC.

V gene TRBV6-5 combines with J gene TRBJ2-5, with TRBD1 identical over 10 bases. V shed 6 bases and J 2 bases; nucleotides not matched to a gene: 6. This CDR3 has 15 amino acids. Germline V lookup: CDR1 MNHEY, CDR2 SVGAGI. The CDR3 loop is CASRAGQGRQETQYF. The CDR3 DNA reads TGTGCCAGCAGAGCGGGACAGGGGAGGCAAGAGACCCAGTACTTC.

V gene TRBV18 combines with J gene TRBJ2-1; D is unclear. The CDR3 covers 16 residues. Germline values: CDR1 KGHSH, CDR2 LQKENI. Deletions cut 0 bases from V and 4 bases from J, with 13 bases between. In DNA form, the CDR3 reads TGTGCCAGCTCACCACCGGGTCCCAACAGATACAATGAGCAGTTCTTC. Its translation is CASSPPGPNRYNEQFF.

The chain combines TRBV7-9 with TRBJ2-1; tentative D call: TRBD2 (6 bases). This CDR3 has 16 amino acids. Germline assignment: CDR1 SEHNR and CDR2 FQNEAQ (reference sequence). V was trimmed by 4 bases and J by 7 bases, leaving 20 bases between them. CDR3 nucleotide sequence: TGTGCCAGCAGCTACTCCGGGACTCCTGGGGGTAATGAGCAGTTCTTC. Protein sequence: CASSYSGTPGGNEQFF.

This chain connects TRBV9 to TRBJ2-1; 14 bases line up with TRBD2. Germline V lookup: CDR1 SGDLS, CDR2 YYNGEE. J lost 4 bases, V lost 3 bases, and 3 bases had no gene match. This CDR3 spans 16 amino acids. The CDR3 bases are TGTGCCAGCAGCGGAAGGACTAGCGGGAGGTACAATGAGCAGTTCTTC. This translates into CASSGRTSGRYNEQFF.

This clone appeared a few times. This chain links TRBV7-3 with TRBJ2-7; no definite D call. The CDR3 totals 12 residues. The germline CDR1 and CDR2 sequences are SGHTA and FQGTGA. Trimming stripped 5 bases from V and 2 bases from J, with 7 bases between. CDR3 DNA: TGTGCCAGCAGCCCAGACGCCTACGAGCAGTACTTC. Its translation: CASSPDAYEQYF.

The chain carries TRBV5-3 and TRBJ2-7; D unresolved. TRBV5-3 is assigned to the ORF class and has an uncertain function. The CDR3 runs to 16 residues. V shed 3 bases and J shed 0 bases, with 16 bases lying between them. This CDR3 is CARSWGWRMSSYEQYF. The CDR3 DNA sequence: TGTGCCAGAAGCTGGGGTTGGCGGATGAGCTCCTACGAGCAGTACTTC.

This chain uses TRBV18 with TRBJ2-3; D is unclear. The CDR3 is made up of 13 amino acids. V was cut by 3 bases and J by 10 bases, with 14 bases left in between. The germline V gene encodes CDR1 KGHSH and CDR2 LQKENI. CDR3 region: CASSPGSLEAQYF. The CDR3 bases are TGTGCCAGCTCACCGGGATCTCTGGAAGCGCAGTATTTT.

Turning to this clone: This may arise from a read error, as a much more abundant clone is one base away. The chain recombines TRBV7-9 with TRBJ2-5, with unresolved D. The CDR3 is 14 residues long. Germline loops: CDR1 SEHNR, CDR2 FQNEAQ (reference sequence). The V gene lost 3 bases and the J gene lost 7 bases, with 15 bases spanning the gap. The DNA of the CDR3 is TGTGCCAGCAGCTTGGCGAGAAGAGAAGTGACCCAGTACTTC. Translation: CASSLARREVTQYF.

Remarks on this clone: This sample includes further DNA sequences coding for the same CDR3. Here the CDR3 DNA reads TGTGCCAGCTCACCTCTAACAGGGTCCTACGAGCAGTACTTC. It specifies CASSPLTGSYEQYF. The chain combines TRBV18 with TRBJ2-7, with D tentatively TRBD1 (6 bases). Trimming cost V 3 bases and J 1 base, with 10 bases left between them. This CDR3 has 14 amino acids. CDR1 and CDR2 (germline): KGHSH, LQKENI.

This clone was counted a few times. The V gene is TRBV27, the J gene TRBJ1-5, with D possibly being TRBD1 (5 bases). Trimming removed 6 bases from V and 4 bases from J, with 19 bases in between. Germline values: CDR1 MNHEY, CDR2 SMNVEV (reference sequence). The CDR3 sequence is 16 residues long. CDR3 sequence reads: CASSRLSGGGNQPQHF. CDR3 in DNA: TGTGCCAGCAGCCGCTTATCTGGGGGTGGAAATCAGCCCCAGCATTTT.